What follows describes a single T cell receptor beta chain. The CDR3 loop spans 13 amino acids. V was pared by 6 bases and J by 1 base, with 9 bases between. Assay used: immunoSEQ multiplex PCR; TCRdb lists only in-frame clones, some missing. The sample has 30,000 to 45,000 clones, about 82% seen once. This sample is drawn from a study of blood T cell repertoires in COVID-19. The sequence was obtained from a human donor in a cohort sampled during active COVID-19. Sequenced sample: peripheral blood. V usage is TRBV12-3 or TRBV12-4 and J usage is TRBJ1-2; tentatively, D is TRBD1 (6 bases). The CDR3 DNA follows: TGTGCCAGCAGGACGGACAGTAACTATGGCTACACCTTC. Its translation is CASRTDSNYGYTF.